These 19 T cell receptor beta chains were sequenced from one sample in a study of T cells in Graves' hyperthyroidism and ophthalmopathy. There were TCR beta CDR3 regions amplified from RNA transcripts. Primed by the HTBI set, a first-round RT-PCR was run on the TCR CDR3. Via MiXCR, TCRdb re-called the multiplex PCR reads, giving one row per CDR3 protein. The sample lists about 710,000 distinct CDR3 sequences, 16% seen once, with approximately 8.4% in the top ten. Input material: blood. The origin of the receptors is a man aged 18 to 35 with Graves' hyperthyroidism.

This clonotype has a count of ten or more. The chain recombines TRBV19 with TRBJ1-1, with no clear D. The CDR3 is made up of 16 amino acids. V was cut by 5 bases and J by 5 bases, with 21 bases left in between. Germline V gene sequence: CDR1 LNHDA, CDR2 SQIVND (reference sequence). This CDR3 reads CASSPRTGQVRTEAFF. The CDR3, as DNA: TGTGCCAGTAGTCCTAGAACGGGTCAGGTGAGGACTGAAGCTTTCTTT.

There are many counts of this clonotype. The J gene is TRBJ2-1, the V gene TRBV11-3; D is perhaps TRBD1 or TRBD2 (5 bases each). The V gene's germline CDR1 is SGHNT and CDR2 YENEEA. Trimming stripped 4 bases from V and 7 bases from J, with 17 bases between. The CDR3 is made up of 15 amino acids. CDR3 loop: CASSSRDGRRNEQFF. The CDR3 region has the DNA TGTGCCAGCAGCTCCAGGGACGGGCGGAGGAATGAGCAGTTCTTC.

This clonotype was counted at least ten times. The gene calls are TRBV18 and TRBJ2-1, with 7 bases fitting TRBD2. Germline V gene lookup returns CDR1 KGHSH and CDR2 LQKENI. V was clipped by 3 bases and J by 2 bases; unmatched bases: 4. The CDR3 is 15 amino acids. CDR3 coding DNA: TGTGCCAGCTCACCGCCGGGGGGACCCTACAATGAGCAGTTCTTC. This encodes CASSPPGGPYNEQFF.

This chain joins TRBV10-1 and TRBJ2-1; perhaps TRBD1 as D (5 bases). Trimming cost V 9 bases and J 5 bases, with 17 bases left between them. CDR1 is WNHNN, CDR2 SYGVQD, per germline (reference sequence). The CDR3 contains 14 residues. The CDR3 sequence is CASKGQGWDNEQFF. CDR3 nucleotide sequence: TGCGCCAGTAAAGGCCAGGGTTGGGACAATGAGCAGTTCTTC.

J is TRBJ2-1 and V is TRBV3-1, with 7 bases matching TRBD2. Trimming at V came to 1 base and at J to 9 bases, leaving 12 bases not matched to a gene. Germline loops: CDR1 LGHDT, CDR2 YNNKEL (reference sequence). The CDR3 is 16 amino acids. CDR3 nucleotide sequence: TGTGCCAGCAGCCAAGTCGGAGGGACTAACGGAGGTGAGCAGTTCTTC. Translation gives CASSQVGGTNGGEQFF.

For the CDR3, the DNA is TGTGCCAGCAGCTTACGGGCTAGCGGCCGCACAGATACGCAGTATTTT. Its translation: CASSLRASGRTDTQYF. J is TRBJ2-3 and V is TRBV7-9; TRBD2 agrees at 7 bases. Losses at the gene ends were 2 bases for V and 1 base for J; bases not matched to a gene: 6. The CDR3 loop spans 16 amino acids. CDR1 and CDR2 (germline): SEHNR, FQNEAQ (reference sequence).

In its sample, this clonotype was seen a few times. CDR3 protein: CASSRASGGSNEQFF. The DNA for the CDR3 is TGTGCCAGTAGTAGGGCCTCTGGAGGGTCCAATGAGCAGTTCTTC. The V call is TRBV19, the J call TRBJ2-1, with a tentative D call TRBD2 (6 bases). Trimming shortened V by 4 bases and J by 6 bases, and 16 bases separated the two germline ends. CDR1 and CDR2 from the germline V gene are LNHDA and SQIVND (reference sequence). CDR3 size: 15 residues.

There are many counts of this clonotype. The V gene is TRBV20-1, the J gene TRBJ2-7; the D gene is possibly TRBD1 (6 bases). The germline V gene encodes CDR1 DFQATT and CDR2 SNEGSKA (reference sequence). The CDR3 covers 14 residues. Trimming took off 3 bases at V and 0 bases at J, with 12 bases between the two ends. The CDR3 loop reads CSARGALHSYEQYF. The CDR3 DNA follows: TGCAGTGCTAGGGGGGCCCTGCACTCCTACGAGCAGTACTTC.

The CDR3 spells CASRANSGTPRVHEQYF. CDR3 nucleotide sequence: TGTGCCAGCAGGGCGAACTCCGGGACACCGAGGGTCCACGAGCAGTACTTC. The chain uses TRBV6-9 and TRBJ2-7; maybe TRBD1 (6 bases). Between the trimmed V and J ends, which lost 6 bases and 5 bases, there was a span of 26 bases. The length of the CDR3 is 17 residues. Per the germline V gene, CDR1 is MNHGY and CDR2 is SVAAGI.

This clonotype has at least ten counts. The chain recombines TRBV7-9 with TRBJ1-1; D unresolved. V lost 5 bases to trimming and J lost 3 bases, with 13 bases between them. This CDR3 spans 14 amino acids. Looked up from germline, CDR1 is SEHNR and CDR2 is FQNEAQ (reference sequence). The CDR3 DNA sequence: TGTGCCAGCAGCCCCCCGGGGAGCCACACTGAAGCTTTCTTT. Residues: CASSPPGSHTEAFF.

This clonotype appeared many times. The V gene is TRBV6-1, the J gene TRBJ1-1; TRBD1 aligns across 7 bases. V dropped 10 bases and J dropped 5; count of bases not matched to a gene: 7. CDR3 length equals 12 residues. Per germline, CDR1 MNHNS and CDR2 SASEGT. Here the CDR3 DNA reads TGTGCCACGACGGGACAGAATACTGAAGCTTTCTTT. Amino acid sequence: CATTGQNTEAFF.

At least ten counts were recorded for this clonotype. The CDR3 is CSVRTGLTYEQYF. The CDR3 DNA is TGCAGTGTGCGGACAGGGTTGACCTACGAGCAGTACTTC. The V gene is TRBV20-1, the J gene TRBJ2-7; 8 bases agree with TRBD1. The trim removed 7 bases at V and 2 bases at J, leaving 7 bases unmatched. Germline CDR1 reads DFQATT; CDR2 reads SNEGSKA (reference sequence). The CDR3 spans 13 residues.

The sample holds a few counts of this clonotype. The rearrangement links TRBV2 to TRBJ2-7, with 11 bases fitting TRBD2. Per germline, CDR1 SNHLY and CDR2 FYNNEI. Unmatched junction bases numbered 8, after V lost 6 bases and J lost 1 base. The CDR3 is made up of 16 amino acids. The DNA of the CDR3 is TGTGCCAGCAGGCCCCCAACTAGCGGGAGTTCCTACGAGCAGTACTTC. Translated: CASRPPTSGSSYEQYF.

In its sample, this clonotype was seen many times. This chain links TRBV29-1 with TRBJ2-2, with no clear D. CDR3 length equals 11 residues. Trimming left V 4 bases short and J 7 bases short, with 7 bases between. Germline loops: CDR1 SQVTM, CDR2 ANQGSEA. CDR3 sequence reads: CSVVVSGELFF. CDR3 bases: TGCAGCGTTGTGGTCAGCGGGGAGCTGTTTTTT.

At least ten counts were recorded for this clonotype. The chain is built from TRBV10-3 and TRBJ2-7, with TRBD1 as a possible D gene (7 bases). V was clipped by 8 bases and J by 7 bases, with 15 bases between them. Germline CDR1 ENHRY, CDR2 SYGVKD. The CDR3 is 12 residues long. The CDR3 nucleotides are TGTGCCATCTCTGCCAGGGGGGATGAGCAGTACTTC. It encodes CAISARGDEQYF.

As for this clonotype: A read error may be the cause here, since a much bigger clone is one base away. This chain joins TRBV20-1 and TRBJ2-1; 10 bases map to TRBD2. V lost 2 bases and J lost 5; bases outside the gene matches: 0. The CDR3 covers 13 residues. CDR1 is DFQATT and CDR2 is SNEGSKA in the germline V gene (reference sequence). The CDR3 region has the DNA TGCAGTGCTAGACTAGCGGGAGACAATGAGCAGTTCTTC. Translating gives CSARLAGDNEQFF.

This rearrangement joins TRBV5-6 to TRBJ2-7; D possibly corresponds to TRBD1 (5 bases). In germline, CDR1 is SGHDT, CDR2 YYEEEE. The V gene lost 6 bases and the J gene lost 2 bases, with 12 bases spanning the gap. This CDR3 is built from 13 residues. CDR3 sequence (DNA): TGTGCCAGCACGAGGAAGGGGACCTACGAGCAGTACTTC. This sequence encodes CASTRKGTYEQYF.

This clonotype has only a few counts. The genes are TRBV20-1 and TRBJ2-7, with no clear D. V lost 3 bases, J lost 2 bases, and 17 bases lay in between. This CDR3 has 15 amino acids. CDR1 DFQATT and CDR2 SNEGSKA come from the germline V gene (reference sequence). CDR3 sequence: CSASMPNHVPYEQYF. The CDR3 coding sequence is TGCAGTGCTAGCATGCCCAACCATGTACCCTACGAGCAGTACTTC.

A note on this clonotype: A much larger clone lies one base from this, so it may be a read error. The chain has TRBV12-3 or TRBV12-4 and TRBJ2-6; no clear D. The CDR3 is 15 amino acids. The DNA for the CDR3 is TGTGCCTGCAGTTTAGGAAGACCTGGGGCCAACGTCCTGACTTTC. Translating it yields CACSLGRPGANVLTF.